This T cell receptor (beta chain) was captured by sequencing in a study of shared clonotypes between healthy human individuals. The trim removed 3 bases at V and 7 bases at J, leaving 7 bases unmatched. CDR3 length equals 16 residues. The germline V gene has CDR1 SGHTA and CDR2 FQGNSA. Clones were read by immunoSEQ multiplex PCR, and TCRdb kept only the in-frame ones, dropping some. The sample lists roughly 1,500,000 clones; under 99% were seen once. The clonotype originates from a man aged 30-40 years in good health. The chain employs TRBV7-2 and TRBJ2-2, with 11 bases that match TRBD2. The sequencing input was naive CD4+ T cells sorted from blood. Subset described: CD45RA+ positively selected. This CDR3 is CASSFLAGGDGGELFF. CDR3 coding DNA: TGTGCCAGCAGCTTCTTAGCGGGAGGGGATGGCGGGGAGCTGTTTTTT.